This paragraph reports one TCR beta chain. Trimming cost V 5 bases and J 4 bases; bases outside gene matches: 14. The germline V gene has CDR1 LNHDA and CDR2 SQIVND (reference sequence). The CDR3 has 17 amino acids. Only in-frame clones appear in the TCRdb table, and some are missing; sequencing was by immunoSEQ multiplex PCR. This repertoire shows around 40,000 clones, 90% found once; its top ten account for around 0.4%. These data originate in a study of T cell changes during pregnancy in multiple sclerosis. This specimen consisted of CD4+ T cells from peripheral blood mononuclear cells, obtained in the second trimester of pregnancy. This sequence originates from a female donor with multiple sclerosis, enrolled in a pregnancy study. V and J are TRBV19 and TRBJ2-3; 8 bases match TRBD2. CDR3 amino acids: CASSFLRSSGWADTQYF. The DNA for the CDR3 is TGTGCCAGTAGTTTCCTTCGGTCTAGCGGGTGGGCAGATACGCAGTATTTT.